This T cell receptor beta chain was sequenced for a study of radiation and T cells in renal cell carcinoma. Treatment in this sample: 15 Gy SBRT to primary tumor, nephrectomy 4 weeks later. Nephrectomy followed 15 Gy stereotactic body radiation by 4 weeks. This clone was picked up many times. Its antigen is not identified. The study, taken as a whole, reports: Irradiated tumors held more dominant CDR3 motifs than control tumors.

Repertoires were generated with immunoSEQ multiplex PCR, while TCRdb's copy carries only in-frame clones and drops some. The sample yields about 16,000 clones, about 50% seen once. This specimen consisted of tumor tissue, obtained from a patient whose treatment included radiotherapy and nephrectomy. The receptor was derived from a woman aged 55-69 years with renal cell carcinoma.

This CDR3 reads CASSLIGQWNTEAFF. For the CDR3, the DNA is TGTGCCAGCAGCCTTATAGGACAGTGGAACACTGAAGCTTTCTTT. This rearrangement joins TRBV11-3 to TRBJ1-1; D might be TRBD1 (6 bases). Between the trimmed V and J ends, which lost 5 bases and 1 base, there was a span of 14 bases. This CDR3 has 15 residues. The germline V gene encodes CDR1 SGHNT and CDR2 YENEEA. The full variable domain, with the rest looked up from reference TRBV11-3 and TRBJ1-1, is EAGVVQSPRYKIIEKKQPVAFWCNPISGHNTLYWYLQNLGQGPELLIRYENEEAVDDSQLPKDRFSAERLKGVDSTLKIQPAELGDSAVYLCASSLIGQWNTEAFFGQGTRLTVV.